The 31 T cell receptor beta chains given below trace back to one sample, sequenced in a study of blood T cell repertoires in COVID-19. Clones were sequenced by immunoSEQ multiplex PCR, and TCRdb holds only the in-frame ones, with some missing. The sample yields hundreds of thousands of clones, more than 80% seen once. Sequencing was done on a sample of peripheral blood. These receptors came from a woman of 80 years or more with acute or convalescent COVID-19.

The rearrangement uses TRBV5-1 and TRBJ2-7; 8 nucleotides match TRBD1. Trimming cost V 0 bases and J 3 bases; bases outside gene matches: 2. The CDR3 is 14 residues long. CDR1 is SGHRS, CDR2 YFSETQ, per germline. For the CDR3, the DNA is TGCGCCAGCAGCTTGGGACAGGGGATCTACGAGCAGTACTTC. It yields the protein CASSLGQGIYEQYF.

The V call is TRBV7-2, the J call TRBJ2-2; D is uncertain. The CDR3 spans 15 residues. CDR1 is SGHTA, CDR2 FQGNSA, per germline. The V and J ends lost 5 bases and 6 bases respectively, with 16 bases between them. The CDR3 loop is CASSPNINTAGELFF. CDR3 nucleotide sequence: TGTGCCAGCAGCCCGAATATTAACACCGCCGGGGAGCTGTTTTTT.

This clone was observed a few times. The chain employs TRBV7-3 and TRBJ1-6; 9 bases agree with TRBD1. The CDR3 is made up of 15 amino acids. Germline assignment: CDR1 SGHTA and CDR2 FQGTGA. J gave up 9 bases and V 5 bases, and 8 bases lay outside the gene matches. The CDR3 protein is CASSLRQGEGSPLHF. The CDR3 bases are TGTGCCAGCAGCCTCCGACAGGGGGAGGGTTCACCCCTCCACTTT.

The table lists this clone with a few counts. This chain joins TRBV30 and TRBJ2-7; a possible D gene is TRBD1 (5 bases). There are 12 residues in the CDR3. Germline V lookup: CDR1 GTSNPN, CDR2 SVGIG (reference sequence). V lost 2 bases and J lost 3, with 8 bases in between. For the CDR3, the DNA is TGTGCCTGGAGTTTGACAGTCTACGAGCAGTACTTC. Amino acid sequence: CAWSLTVYEQYF.

This clone has only one observation. The DNA for the CDR3 is TGTGCCAGCAGCTCGGCAGGGGGATATGGCTACGAGCAGTACTTC. Protein sequence: CASSSAGGYGYEQYF. The chain uses TRBV7-2 and TRBJ2-7; 7 positions agree with TRBD1. Looked up from germline, CDR1 is SGHTA and CDR2 is FQGNSA. With 4 bases clipped from V and 3 bases from J, the junction kept 9 bases outside the gene matches. The CDR3 is 15 amino acids.

J is TRBJ2-1 and V is TRBV12-3 or TRBV12-4; 9 nucleotides match TRBD2. This CDR3 region has 13 residues. V lost 2 bases and J lost 9; bases outside the gene matches: 2. The CDR3 spells CASSLLTSGEQFF. For the CDR3, the DNA is TGTGCCAGCAGTTTACTGACTAGCGGTGAGCAGTTCTTC.

The chain combines TRBV3-1 (or the pseudogene TRBV3-2) with TRBJ1-4; 9 bases align to TRBD1. The germline V gene encodes CDR1 LGHDT and CDR2 YNNKEL (reference sequence). The CDR3 has 15 amino acids. The J segment lost 0 bases and the V segment lost 4 bases, leaving 0 bases of the junction unmatched. CDR3 nucleotides: TGTGCCAGCAGCCGGACAGGGGCAACTAATGAAAAACTGTTTTTT. This encodes CASSRTGATNEKLFF.

This clone came up a few times. This chain uses TRBV7-6 with TRBJ2-7, with D possibly being TRBD1 (6 bases). Trimming took 1 base from V and 0 from J, leaving 10 bases between them. Germline assignment: CDR1 SGHVS and CDR2 FNYEAQ. The CDR3 extends over 15 amino acids. The CDR3 coding sequence is TGTGCCAGCAGCTTAGTCGGGACACTCTCCTACGAGCAGTACTTC. Its protein product is CASSLVGTLSYEQYF. Looking up the rest from reference TRBV7-6 and TRBJ2-7 gives the full variable domain: GAGVSQSPRYKVTKRGQDVALRCDPISGHVSLYWYRQALGQGPEFLTYFNYEAQQDKSGLPNDRFSAERPEGSISTLTIQRTEQRDSAMYRCASSLVGTLSYEQYFGPGTRLTVT.

The chain is built from TRBV11-2 and TRBJ2-2; 7 positions agree with TRBD2. CDR3 size: 13 residues. Unmatched junction bases numbered 4, after V lost 6 bases and J lost 6 bases. Germline lookup yields CDR1 SGHAT and CDR2 FQNNGV. This CDR3 reads CASRGEGSGELFF. The CDR3 bases are TGTGCCAGCAGGGGGGAGGGGTCCGGGGAGCTGTTTTTT.

The chain employs TRBV7-2 and TRBJ2-7, with 8 bases lining up with TRBD1. CDR1 is SGHTA, CDR2 FQGNSA, per germline. Trimming took 5 bases from V and 6 from J; bases not matched to a gene: 12. CDR3 length equals 15 residues. The CDR3 coding sequence is TGTGCCAGCAGCCCCTTTGCTTCAGGGGGCAGCGAGCAGTACTTC. Its translation: CASSPFASGGSEQYF.

V is TRBV4-1 and J is TRBJ1-5; D gene ambiguous. V shed 0 bases and J shed 0 bases, with 12 bases lying between them. From germline, CDR1 is MGHRA and CDR2 YSYEKL. This CDR3 spans 17 amino acids. Here the CDR3 reads CASSQENPDYSNQPQHF. The CDR3 nucleotides are TGCGCCAGCAGCCAAGAAAATCCGGACTATAGCAATCAGCCCCAGCATTTT.

The chain uses TRBV7-8 and TRBJ1-5; weak D call: TRBD1 (6 bases). The CDR3 is 15 amino acids. Trimming left V 5 bases short and J 7 bases short, with 18 bases between. Germline V gene sequence: CDR1 SGHVS, CDR2 FQNEAQ. The CDR3 loop is CASSRGGGSGQPQHF. The DNA of the CDR3 is TGTGCCAGCAGCAGGGGGGGAGGCTCGGGGCAGCCCCAGCATTTT.

J is TRBJ2-2 and V is TRBV24-1, with 7 bases aligning to TRBD2. V trimming: 9 bases; J trimming: 4 bases; junction bases outside the gene matches: 4. Germline V gene data show CDR1 as KGHDR and CDR2 as SFDVKD. CDR3 length: 13 residues. The CDR3 spells CATSPGGTGELFF. CDR3 in DNA: TGTGCCACCTCCCCGGGAGGCACCGGGGAGCTGTTTTTT.

The DNA for the CDR3 is TGTGCCAGCACCGGACAGGGTATCACCGGGGAGCTGTTTTTT. It specifies CASTGQGITGELFF. The rearrangement links TRBV6-6 to TRBJ2-2, with 8 bases aligning to TRBD1. J gave up 4 bases and V 7 bases, and 5 bases lay outside the gene matches. Germline values: CDR1 MNHNY, CDR2 SVGAGI (reference sequence). The CDR3 is 14 residues long.

V is TRBV10-3 and J is TRBJ2-2; D not certain. Looked up from germline, CDR1 is ENHRY and CDR2 is SYGVKD. Trimming stripped 3 bases from V and 0 bases from J, with 17 bases between. This CDR3 region has 18 residues. This CDR3 is CAISESSAGVANTGELFF. The CDR3 region has the DNA TGTGCCATCAGTGAATCCAGCGCCGGCGTCGCGAACACCGGGGAGCTGTTTTTT.

The chain couples TRBV6-6 to TRBJ1-5, with D unclear. The germline V gene has CDR1 MNHNY and CDR2 SVGAGI (reference sequence). Deletions cut 2 bases from V and 1 base from J, with 6 bases between. The length of the CDR3 is 14 residues. CDR3 DNA sequence: TGTGCCAGCAGTTACCAGGAAAGCAATCAGCCCCAGCATTTT. It specifies CASSYQESNQPQHF.

CDR3 sequence reads: CASTRFDRANTEAFF. Here the CDR3 DNA reads TGTGCCAGCACGCGCTTCGACAGGGCGAACACTGAAGCTTTCTTT. The chain carries TRBV27 and TRBJ1-1, with 7 bases matching TRBD1. The CDR3 covers 15 residues. The junction had 9 bases not matched to a gene; V was cut back by 7 bases and J by 1 base. The germline CDR1 and CDR2 sequences are MNHEY and SMNVEV (reference sequence).

The chain carries TRBV4-1 and TRBJ2-1; the match to TRBD2 covers 12 bases. The V and J ends lost 0 bases and 6 bases, in that order; junction bases with no gene match: 3. Germline V CDR1 and CDR2: MGHRA, YSYEKL. This CDR3 has 16 amino acids. This chain's CDR3 is CASSQETSGSPNEQFF. The CDR3 region has the DNA TGCGCCAGCAGCCAAGAGACTAGCGGGAGTCCCAATGAGCAGTTCTTC.

The V and J genes are TRBV28 and TRBJ1-1, with TRBD1 matching 9 bases. The length of the CDR3 is 17 residues. With V trimmed by 5 bases and J by 5 bases, 15 bases remained unmatched. CDR1 is MDHEN, CDR2 SYDVKM, per germline. The CDR3 spells CASSVTETGGLYTEAFF. The CDR3, as DNA: TGTGCCAGCAGTGTAACGGAGACAGGGGGACTATATACTGAAGCTTTCTTT.

The chain joins TRBV19 to TRBJ2-3; D might be TRBD2 (5 bases). Trimming took off 3 bases at V and 2 bases at J, with 9 bases between the two ends. The CDR3 length is 14 residues. Germline values: CDR1 LNHDA, CDR2 SQIVND (reference sequence). The CDR3: CASSIGENTDTQYF. CDR3 in DNA: TGTGCCAGTAGTATTGGGGAGAACACAGATACGCAGTATTTT.

This chain connects TRBV27 to TRBJ1-1, with 8 nucleotides matching TRBD1. The trim removed 5 bases at V and 6 bases at J, leaving 5 bases unmatched. CDR1 MNHEY and CDR2 SMNVEV come from the germline V gene (reference sequence). CDR3 length equals 13 residues. CDR3 amino acids: CASSIGQGAEAFF. DNA of the CDR3: TGTGCCAGCAGTATCGGACAGGGCGCTGAAGCTTTCTTT.

The rearrangement links TRBV4-1 to TRBJ2-3; 10 bases are shared with TRBD2. Germline values: CDR1 MGHRA, CDR2 YSYEKL. V shed 1 base and J 4 bases; nucleotides not matched to a gene: 8. The CDR3 runs to 17 residues. The CDR3, as DNA: TGCGCCAGCAGCCAAGCCGGGTCTAGCGGGAGAGCAGATACGCAGTATTTT. As protein: CASSQAGSSGRADTQYF.

V gene TRBV19 combines with J gene TRBJ1-2, with 8 bases identical to TRBD1. CDR1 LNHDA and CDR2 SQIVND come from the germline V gene (reference sequence). V dropped 3 bases and J dropped 3; count of bases not matched to a gene: 6. The CDR3 extends over 15 amino acids. The CDR3 region has the DNA TGTGCCAGTAGTATCCCGACAGGGGTTGACTATGGCTACACCTTC. Protein sequence: CASSIPTGVDYGYTF.

V and J are TRBV2 and TRBJ2-2; TRBD2 matches 11 bases. The CDR3 runs to 17 residues. CDR1 is SNHLY and CDR2 is FYNNEI in the germline V gene. Trimming took 4 bases from V and 3 from J; bases not matched to a gene: 7. For the CDR3, the DNA is TGTGCCAGCAGTGTCCCCACTAGCGGGAGATACACCGGGGAGCTGTTTTTT. Protein product: CASSVPTSGRYTGELFF. Full variable domain (rest looked up from reference TRBV2 and TRBJ2-2): EPEVTQTPSHQVTQMGQEVILRCVPISNHLYFYWYRQILGQKVEFLVSFYNNEISEKSEIFDDQFSVERPDGSNFTLKIRSTKLEDSAMYFCASSVPTSGRYTGELFFGEGSRLTVL.

The rearrangement joins TRBV2 to TRBJ1-6; D is perhaps TRBD1 (5 bases). The ends were cut back, 4 bases at V and 7 bases at J, with 14 bases in the middle. This CDR3 has 15 residues. Germline-derived CDR1 and CDR2 are SNHLY and FYNNEI. As DNA, the CDR3 is TGTGCCAGCAGTGTTGCGGCGGGGGGAAATTCACCCCTCCACTTT. It is translated as CASSVAAGGNSPLHF. Full variable domain (remainder filled in from reference TRBV2 and TRBJ1-6): EPEVTQTPSHQVTQMGQEVILRCVPISNHLYFYWYRQILGQKVEFLVSFYNNEISEKSEIFDDQFSVERPDGSNFTLKIRSTKLEDSAMYFCASSVAAGGNSPLHFGNGTRLTVT.

J is TRBJ1-3 and V is TRBV4-3; 9 bases are a match to TRBD1. Unmatched junction bases numbered 7, after V lost 3 bases and J lost 4 bases. The CDR3 is 16 amino acids. CDR1 and CDR2 from the germline V gene are LGHNA and YSLEER. The CDR3 sequence: CASSHGTGSAGNTIYF. The CDR3 nucleotides are TGCGCCAGCAGCCATGGGACAGGGTCCGCCGGAAACACCATATATTTT.

The chain carries TRBV27 and TRBJ1-5, with TRBD1 matching over 9 bases. V was pared by 6 bases and J by 6 bases, with 6 bases of the junction left unmatched. This CDR3 has 14 residues. Germline CDR1 reads MNHEY; CDR2 reads SMNVEV (reference sequence). CDR3 loop: CASRGQGEVQPQHF. DNA for the CDR3: TGTGCCAGCAGGGGACAGGGAGAGGTTCAGCCCCAGCATTTT.

The chain recombines TRBV12-3 or TRBV12-4 with TRBJ1-2; TRBD1 is a possible D gene (6 bases). There are 13 residues in the CDR3. V shed 7 bases and J shed 4 bases, with 13 bases lying between them. The CDR3 nucleotides are TGTGCCAGCACCCCGACAGGTCCCTATGGCTACACCTTC. Its protein product is CASTPTGPYGYTF.

This chain links TRBV10-3 with TRBJ2-4, with D possibly TRBD1 on 6 matching bases. Germline V lookup: CDR1 ENHRY, CDR2 SYGVKD. This CDR3 is 15 amino acids long. Trimming pared 3 bases from V and 5 bases from J, leaving 14 bases between. The CDR3 reads CAISDRGQPENIQYF. Here the CDR3 DNA reads TGTGCCATCAGTGACAGGGGTCAGCCCGAAAACATTCAGTACTTC.

The V call is TRBV23-1, the J call TRBJ2-7, with 10 bases lining up with TRBD1. TRBV23-1 is assigned to the ORF class and has an uncertain function. The CDR3 runs 15 residues. J lost 5 bases, V lost 0 bases, and 4 bases had no gene match. CDR3 region: CASSQSTGGPNEQYF. The DNA of the CDR3 is TGCGCCAGCAGTCAATCGACAGGGGGCCCGAACGAGCAGTACTTC.

The V and J genes are TRBV11-2 and TRBJ1-1; no definite D call. The CDR3 extends over 13 amino acids. The germline CDR1 and CDR2 sequences are SGHAT and FQNNGV. V was shortened by 1 base and J by 3 bases, with 6 bases between the two germline ends. CDR3 region: CASSLGEYTEAFF. For the CDR3, the DNA is TGTGCCAGCAGCTTAGGCGAATACACTGAAGCTTTCTTT.